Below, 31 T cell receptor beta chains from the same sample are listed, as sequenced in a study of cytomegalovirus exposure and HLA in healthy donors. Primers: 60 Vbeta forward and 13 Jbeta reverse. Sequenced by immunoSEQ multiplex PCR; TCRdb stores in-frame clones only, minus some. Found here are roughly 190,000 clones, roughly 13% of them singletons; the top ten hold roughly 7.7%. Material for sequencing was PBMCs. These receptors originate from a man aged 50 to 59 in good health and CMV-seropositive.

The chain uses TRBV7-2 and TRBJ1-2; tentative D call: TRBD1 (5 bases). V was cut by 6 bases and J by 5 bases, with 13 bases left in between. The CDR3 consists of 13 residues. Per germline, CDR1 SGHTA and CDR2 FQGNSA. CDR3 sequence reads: CASSWSGGYGYTF. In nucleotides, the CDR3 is TGTGCCAGCAGTTGGAGCGGGGGATATGGCTACACCTTC.

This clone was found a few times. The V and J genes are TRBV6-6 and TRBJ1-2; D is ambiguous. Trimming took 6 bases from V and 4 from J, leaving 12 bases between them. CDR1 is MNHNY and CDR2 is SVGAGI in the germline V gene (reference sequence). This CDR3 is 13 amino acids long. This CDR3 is CASRVEGGYGYTF. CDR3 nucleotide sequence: TGTGCCAGCAGGGTCGAGGGCGGCTATGGCTACACCTTC.

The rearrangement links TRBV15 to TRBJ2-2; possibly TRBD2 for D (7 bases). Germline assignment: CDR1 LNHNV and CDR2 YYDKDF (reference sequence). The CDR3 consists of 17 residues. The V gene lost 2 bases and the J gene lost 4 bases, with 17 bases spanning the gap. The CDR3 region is CATSRMGGAVGTGELFF. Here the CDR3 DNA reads TGTGCCACCAGCAGAATGGGGGGGGCAGTTGGCACCGGGGAGCTGTTTTTT.

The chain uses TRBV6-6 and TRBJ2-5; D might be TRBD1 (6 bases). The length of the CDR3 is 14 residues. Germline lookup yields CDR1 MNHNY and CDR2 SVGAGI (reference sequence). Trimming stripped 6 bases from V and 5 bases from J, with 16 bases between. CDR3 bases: TGTGCCAGCAGCTGGGGGCAGCCAGGGGAGACCCAGTACTTC. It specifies CASSWGQPGETQYF.

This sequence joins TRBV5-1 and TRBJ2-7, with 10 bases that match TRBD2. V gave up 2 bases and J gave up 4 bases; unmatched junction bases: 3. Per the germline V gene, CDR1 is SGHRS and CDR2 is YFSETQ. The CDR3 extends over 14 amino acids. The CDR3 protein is CASSLAGGPYEQYF. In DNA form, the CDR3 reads TGCGCCAGCAGCTTAGCGGGGGGGCCGTACGAGCAGTACTTC. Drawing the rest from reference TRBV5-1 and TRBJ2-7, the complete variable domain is KAGVTQTPRYLIKTRGQQVTLSCSPISGHRSVSWYQQTPGQGLQFLFEYFSETQRNKGNFPGRFSGRQFSNSRSEMNVSTLELGDSALYLCASSLAGGPYEQYFGPGTRLTVT.

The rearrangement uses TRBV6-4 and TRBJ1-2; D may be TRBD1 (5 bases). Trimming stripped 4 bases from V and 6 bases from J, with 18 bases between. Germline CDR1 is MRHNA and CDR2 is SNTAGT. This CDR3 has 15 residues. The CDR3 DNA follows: TGTGCCAGCAGTGCAACCCCCTCACAGGCTCATGGCTACACCTTC. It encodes CASSATPSQAHGYTF.

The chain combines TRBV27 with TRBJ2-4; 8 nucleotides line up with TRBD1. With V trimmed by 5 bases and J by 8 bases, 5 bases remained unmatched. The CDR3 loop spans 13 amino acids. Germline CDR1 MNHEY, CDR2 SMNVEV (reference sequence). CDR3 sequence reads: CASSNRGLDIQYF. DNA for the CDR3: TGTGCCAGCAGTAACAGGGGGTTGGACATTCAGTACTTC.

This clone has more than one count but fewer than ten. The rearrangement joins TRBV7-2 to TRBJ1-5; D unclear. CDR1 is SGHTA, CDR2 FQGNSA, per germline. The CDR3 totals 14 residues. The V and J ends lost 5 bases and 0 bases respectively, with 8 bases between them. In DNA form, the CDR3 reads TGTGCCAGCAGCCTACTAGGTAGCAATCAGCCCCAGCATTTT. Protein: CASSLLGSNQPQHF. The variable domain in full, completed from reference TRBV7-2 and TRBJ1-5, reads GAGVSQSPSNKVTEKGKDVELRCDPISGHTALYWYRQSLGQGLEFLIYFQGNSAPDKSGLPSDRFSAERTGGSVSTLTIQRTQQEDSAVYLCASSLLGSNQPQHFGDGTRLSIL.

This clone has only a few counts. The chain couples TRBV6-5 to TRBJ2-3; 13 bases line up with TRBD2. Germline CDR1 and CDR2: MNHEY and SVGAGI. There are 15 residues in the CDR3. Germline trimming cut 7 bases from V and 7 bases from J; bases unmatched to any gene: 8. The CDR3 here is CASNPGLAGRHTQYF. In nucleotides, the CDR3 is TGTGCCAGCAACCCGGGACTAGCGGGGCGGCATACGCAGTATTTT.

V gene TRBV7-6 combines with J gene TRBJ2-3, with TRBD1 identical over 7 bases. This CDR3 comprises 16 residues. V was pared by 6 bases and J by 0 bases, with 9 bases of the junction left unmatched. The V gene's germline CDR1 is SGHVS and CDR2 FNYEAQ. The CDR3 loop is CASSLLGQSSTDTQYF. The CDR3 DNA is TGTGCCAGCAGTCTTTTGGGACAGAGCAGCACAGATACGCAGTATTTT.

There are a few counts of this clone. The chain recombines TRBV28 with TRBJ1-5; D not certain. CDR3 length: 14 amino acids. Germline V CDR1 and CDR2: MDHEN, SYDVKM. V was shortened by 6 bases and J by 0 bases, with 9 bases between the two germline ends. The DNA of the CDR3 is TGTGCCAGCAGCGGAGCGGGTAGCAATCAGCCCCAGCATTTT. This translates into CASSGAGSNQPQHF. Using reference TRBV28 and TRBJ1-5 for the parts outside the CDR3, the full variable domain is DVKVTQSSRYLVKRTGEKVFLECVQDMDHENMFWYRQDPGLGLRLIYFSYDVKMKEKGDIPEGYSVSREKKERFSLILESASTNQTSMYLCASSGAGSNQPQHFGDGTRLSIL.

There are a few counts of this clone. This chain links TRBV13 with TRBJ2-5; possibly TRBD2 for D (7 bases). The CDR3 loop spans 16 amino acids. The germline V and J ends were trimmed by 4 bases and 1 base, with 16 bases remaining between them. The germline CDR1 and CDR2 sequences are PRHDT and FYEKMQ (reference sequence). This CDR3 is CASSSLSGGLQETQYF. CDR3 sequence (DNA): TGTGCCAGCAGCTCATTATCGGGGGGCCTCCAAGAGACCCAGTACTTC.

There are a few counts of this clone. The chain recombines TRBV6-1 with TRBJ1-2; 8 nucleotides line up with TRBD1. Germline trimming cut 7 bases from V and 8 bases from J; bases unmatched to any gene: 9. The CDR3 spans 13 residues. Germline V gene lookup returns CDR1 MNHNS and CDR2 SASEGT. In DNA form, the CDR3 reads TGTGCCAGCATCCTCGGACAGGGTTGGGGCTACACCTTC. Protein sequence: CASILGQGWGYTF.

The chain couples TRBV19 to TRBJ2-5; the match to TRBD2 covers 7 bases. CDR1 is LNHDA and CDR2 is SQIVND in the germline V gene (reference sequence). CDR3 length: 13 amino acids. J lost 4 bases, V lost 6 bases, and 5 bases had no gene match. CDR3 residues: CASRPRGGETQYF. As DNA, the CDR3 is TGTGCCAGTAGGCCCCGCGGGGGAGAGACCCAGTACTTC. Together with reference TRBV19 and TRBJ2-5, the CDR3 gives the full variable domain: DGGITQSPKYLFRKEGQNVTLSCEQNLNHDAMYWYRQDPGQGLRLIYYSQIVNDFQKGDIAEGYSVSREKKESFPLTVTSAQKNPTAFYLCASRPRGGETQYFGPGTRLLVL.

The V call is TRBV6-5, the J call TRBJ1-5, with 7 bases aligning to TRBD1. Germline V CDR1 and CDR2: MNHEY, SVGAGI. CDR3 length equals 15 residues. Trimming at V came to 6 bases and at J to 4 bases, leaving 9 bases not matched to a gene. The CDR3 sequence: CASRTSGTANQPQHF. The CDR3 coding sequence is TGTGCCAGCAGAACCTCCGGGACAGCGAATCAGCCCCAGCATTTT.

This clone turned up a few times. This CDR3 is CASSEHQGAYGYTF. CDR3 DNA sequence: TGTGCCAGCAGCGAACACCAAGGGGCCTATGGCTACACCTTC. This chain uses TRBV14 with TRBJ1-2, with a tentative D call TRBD1 (5 bases). The germline gives CDR1 SGHDN, CDR2 FVKESK. The CDR3 is 14 amino acids. Trimming cost V 5 bases and J 4 bases, with 14 bases left between them.

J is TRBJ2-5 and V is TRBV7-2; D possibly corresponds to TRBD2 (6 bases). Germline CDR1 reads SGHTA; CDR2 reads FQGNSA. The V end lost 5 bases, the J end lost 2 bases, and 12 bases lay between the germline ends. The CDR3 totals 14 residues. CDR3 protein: CASSPGTLQETQYF. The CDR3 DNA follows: TGTGCCAGCAGCCCGGGGACTCTTCAAGAGACCCAGTACTTC. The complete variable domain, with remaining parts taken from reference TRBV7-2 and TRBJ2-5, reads GAGVSQSPSNKVTEKGKDVELRCDPISGHTALYWYRQSLGQGLEFLIYFQGNSAPDKSGLPSDRFSAERTGGSVSTLTIQRTQQEDSAVYLCASSPGTLQETQYFGPGTRLLVL.

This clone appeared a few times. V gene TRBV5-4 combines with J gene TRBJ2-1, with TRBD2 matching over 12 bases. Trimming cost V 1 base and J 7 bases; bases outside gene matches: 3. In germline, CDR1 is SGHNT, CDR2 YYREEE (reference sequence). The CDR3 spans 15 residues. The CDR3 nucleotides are TGTGCCAGCAGCTTGCCTGGACTAGCGGGGAATGAGCAGTTCTTC. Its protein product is CASSLPGLAGNEQFF. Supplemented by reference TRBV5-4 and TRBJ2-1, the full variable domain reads ETGVTQSPTHLIKTRGQQVTLRCSSQSGHNTVSWYQQALGQGPQFIFQYYREEENGRGNFPPRFSGLQFPNYSSELNVNALELDDSALYLCASSLPGLAGNEQFFGPGTRLTVL.

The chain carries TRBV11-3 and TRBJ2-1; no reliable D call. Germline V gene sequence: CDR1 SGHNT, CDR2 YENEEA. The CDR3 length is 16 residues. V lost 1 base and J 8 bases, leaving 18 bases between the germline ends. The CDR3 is CASSLGFSLGGDEQFF. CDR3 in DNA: TGTGCCAGCAGCTTAGGATTTTCGTTGGGTGGAGATGAGCAGTTCTTC.

The CDR3 sequence: CASSFRQDNSPLHF. CDR3 coding DNA: TGTGCCAGCAGCTTTAGACAGGATAATTCACCCCTCCACTTT. The gene calls are TRBV5-6 and TRBJ1-6, with a weak D call TRBD1 (6 bases). V shed 2 bases and J shed 5 bases, with 8 bases lying between them. Germline lookup yields CDR1 SGHDT and CDR2 YYEEEE. The CDR3 totals 14 residues.

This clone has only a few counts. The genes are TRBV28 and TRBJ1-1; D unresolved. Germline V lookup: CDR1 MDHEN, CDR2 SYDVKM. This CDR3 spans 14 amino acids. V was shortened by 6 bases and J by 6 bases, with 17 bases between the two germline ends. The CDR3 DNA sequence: TGTGCCAGCAGGCGACTGCCACCGGGAGCTGAAGCTTTCTTT. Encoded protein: CASRRLPPGAEAFF.

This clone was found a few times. The CDR3 loop reads CSVATGTSKTGELFF. The CDR3 nucleotides read TGCAGCGTCGCTACCGGGACTAGTAAAACCGGGGAGCTGTTTTTT. This chain links TRBV29-1 with TRBJ2-2, with 8 bases identical to TRBD2. The CDR3 runs to 15 residues. V was clipped by 6 bases and J by 5 bases; unmatched bases: 11. Germline lookup yields CDR1 SQVTM and CDR2 ANQGSEA.

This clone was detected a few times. Here the CDR3 DNA reads TGTGCCACAACGAGGGACAGGGGATACAATGAGCAGTTCTTC. Amino acid sequence: CATTRDRGYNEQFF. The chain employs TRBV7-8 and TRBJ2-1, with TRBD1 matching 10 bases. CDR1 SGHVS and CDR2 FQNEAQ come from the germline V gene. The trim removed 10 bases at V and 4 bases at J, leaving 7 bases unmatched. The CDR3 covers 14 residues.

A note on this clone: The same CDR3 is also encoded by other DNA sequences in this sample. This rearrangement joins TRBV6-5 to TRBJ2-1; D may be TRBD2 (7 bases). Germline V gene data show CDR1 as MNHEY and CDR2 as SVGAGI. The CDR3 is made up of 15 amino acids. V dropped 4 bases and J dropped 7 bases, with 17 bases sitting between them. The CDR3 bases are TGTGCCAGCAGTTCAGAAGAGGGGGGGTCGAATGAGCAGTTCTTC. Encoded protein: CASSSEEGGSNEQFF.

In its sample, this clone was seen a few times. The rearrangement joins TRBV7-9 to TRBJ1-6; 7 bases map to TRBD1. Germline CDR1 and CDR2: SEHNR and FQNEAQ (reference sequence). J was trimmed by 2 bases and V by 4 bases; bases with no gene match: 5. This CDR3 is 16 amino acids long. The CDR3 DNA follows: TGTGCCAGCAGCTCCAGACAGGGTACCTATAATTCACCCCTCCACTTT. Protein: CASSSRQGTYNSPLHF.

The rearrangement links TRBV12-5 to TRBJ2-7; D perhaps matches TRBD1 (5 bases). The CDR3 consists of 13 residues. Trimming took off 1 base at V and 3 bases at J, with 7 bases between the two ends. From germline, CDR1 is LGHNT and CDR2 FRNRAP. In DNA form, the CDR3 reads TGTGCTAGTGGTTTGGGGGGCAGCTACGAGCAGTACTTC. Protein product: CASGLGGSYEQYF. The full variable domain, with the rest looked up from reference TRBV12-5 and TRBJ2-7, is DARVTQTPRHKVTEMGQEVTMRCQPILGHNTVFWYRQTMMQGLELLAYFRNRAPLDDSGMPKDRFSAEMPDATLATLKIQPSEPRDSAVYFCASGLGGSYEQYFGPGTRLTVT.

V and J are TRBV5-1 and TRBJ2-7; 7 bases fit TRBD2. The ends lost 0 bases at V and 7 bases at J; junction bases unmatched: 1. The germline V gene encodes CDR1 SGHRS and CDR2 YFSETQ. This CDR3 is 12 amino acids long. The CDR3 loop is CASSLEGGEQYF. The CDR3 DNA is TGCGCCAGCAGCTTGGAGGGAGGGGAGCAGTACTTC.

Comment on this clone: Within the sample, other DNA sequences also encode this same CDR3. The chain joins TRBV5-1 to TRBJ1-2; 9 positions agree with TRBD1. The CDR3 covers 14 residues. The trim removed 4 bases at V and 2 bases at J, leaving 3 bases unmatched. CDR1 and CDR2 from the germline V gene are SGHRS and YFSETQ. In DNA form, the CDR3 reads TGCGCCAGCAGCCTAGGACAGGGGAACTATGGCTACACCTTC. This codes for CASSLGQGNYGYTF.

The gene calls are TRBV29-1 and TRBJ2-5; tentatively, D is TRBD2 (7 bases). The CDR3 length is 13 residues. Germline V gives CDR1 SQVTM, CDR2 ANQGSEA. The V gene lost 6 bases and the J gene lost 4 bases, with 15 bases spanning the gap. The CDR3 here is CSVMGGRGETQYF. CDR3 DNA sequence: TGCAGCGTGATGGGGGGGCGGGGAGAGACCCAGTACTTC.

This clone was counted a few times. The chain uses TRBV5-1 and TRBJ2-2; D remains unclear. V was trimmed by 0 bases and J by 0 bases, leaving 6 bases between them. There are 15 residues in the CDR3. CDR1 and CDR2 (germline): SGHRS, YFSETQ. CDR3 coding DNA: TGCGCCAGCAGCTTGGCTACTTCGAACACCGGGGAGCTGTTTTTT. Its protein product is CASSLATSNTGELFF.

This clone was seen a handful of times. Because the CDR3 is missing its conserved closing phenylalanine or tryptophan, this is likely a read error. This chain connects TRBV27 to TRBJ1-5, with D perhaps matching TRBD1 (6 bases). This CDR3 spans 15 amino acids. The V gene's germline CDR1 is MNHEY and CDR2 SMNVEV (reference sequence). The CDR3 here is CASRLGAGSNQPQHL. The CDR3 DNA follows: TGTGCCAGCAGGCTGGGGGCAGGTAGCAACCAGCCCCAGCATTTG.